One sample yielded the 18 T cell receptor beta chains listed below, sequenced in a study of immune characterization of retroperitoneal liposarcoma (dated 2019 in TCRdb). The protocol used for the library was PCR. The sequencer listed for this sample is NextSeq 500. TCRdb reanalyzed the raw reads on its own, using fastp at Q25 for trimming and MiXCR for clone calling, and kept in-frame beta chains. Records with the same CDR3 protein are collapsed into one entry carrying the most frequent genes and DNA. This sample comprises fewer than 6,000 distinct CDR3 sequences, more than 25% of them detected only once. Of the sample, under 30% is held by the ten largest clones. Sequencing was carried out using tumor tissue. The receptors stem from a female donor with retroperitoneal liposarcoma.

This clonotype came up many times. V and J are TRBV6-1 and TRBJ2-7, with a tentative D call TRBD1 (6 bases). Trimming cost V 5 bases and J 7 bases, with 12 bases left between them. There are 12 residues in the CDR3. Germline loops: CDR1 MNHNS, CDR2 SASEGT. The chain's CDR3 is CASSKAQGEQYF. The DNA of the CDR3 is TGTGCCAGCAGTAAGGCACAGGGTGAGCAGTACTTC.

There are many counts of this clonotype. The chain recombines TRBV7-8 with TRBJ2-2; no definite D call. V lost 4 bases to trimming and J lost 0 bases, with 6 bases between them. In germline, CDR1 is SGHVS, CDR2 FQNEAQ. The length of the CDR3 is 14 residues. The CDR3: CASSSFTNTGELFF. CDR3 in DNA: TGTGCCAGCAGCTCCTTTACGAACACCGGGGAGCTGTTTTTT.

Within the sample, this clonotype is medium-sized (0.01 to 0.1%). The rearrangement uses TRBV6-1 and TRBJ2-6, with 8 bases fitting TRBD1. The CDR3 runs 16 residues. The junction had 5 bases not matched to a gene; V was cut back by 6 bases and J by 1 base. Germline V gene data show CDR1 as MNHNS and CDR2 as SASEGT. The CDR3 region is CASRPGTGSGANVLTF. CDR3 in DNA: TGTGCCAGCAGGCCCGGGACAGGATCTGGGGCCAACGTCCTGACTTTC.

The rearrangement uses TRBV7-2 and TRBJ2-7, with D tentatively TRBD2 (6 bases). With 7 bases removed from V and 3 bases from J, the gap between germline ends came to 16 bases. The CDR3 is made up of 14 amino acids. Germline loops: CDR1 SGHTA, CDR2 FQGNSA. The CDR3 is CASNQGAGIYEQYF. DNA of the CDR3: TGTGCCAGCAACCAAGGGGCGGGGATCTACGAGCAGTACTTC.

Only a few counts were recorded for this clonotype. The CDR3 nucleotides read TGTGCCAGCAGTTCCCCGAGCGGACTCTCCTACGAGCAGTACTTC. Its protein is CASSSPSGLSYEQYF. The genes are TRBV27 and TRBJ2-7, with D perhaps TRBD2 (5 bases). Trimming pared 4 bases from V and 0 bases from J, leaving 13 bases between. CDR1 is MNHEY and CDR2 is SMNVEV in the germline V gene (reference sequence). The CDR3 is 15 amino acids.

This clonotype was counted a single time. The chain couples TRBV18 to TRBJ2-2; the D is unclear. Per the germline V gene, CDR1 is KGHSH and CDR2 is LQKENI. CDR3 length: 11 residues. Trimming left V 2 bases short and J 6 bases short, with 1 base between. CDR3: CASSPSGELFF. In DNA form, the CDR3 reads TGTGCCAGCTCACCATCCGGGGAGCTGTTTTTT.

The CDR3 spells CASSLRMSDGYTF. CDR3 DNA: TGTGCCAGCAGCCTGCGCATGAGTGATGGCTACACCTTC. The V and J genes are TRBV27 and TRBJ1-2; no clear D. The germline gives CDR1 MNHEY, CDR2 SMNVEV (reference sequence). The CDR3 contains 13 residues. V was trimmed by 6 bases and J by 6 bases, leaving 14 bases between them.

This clonotype was seen repeatedly, ten times or more. This chain links TRBV11-3 with TRBJ1-2; D unresolved. Germline lookup yields CDR1 SGHNT and CDR2 YENEEA. With 0 bases removed from V and 5 bases from J, the gap between germline ends came to 4 bases. The CDR3 is 12 amino acids. The CDR3 sequence is CASSLEGYGYTF. The CDR3, as DNA: TGTGCCAGCAGCTTAGAGGGGTATGGCTACACCTTC.

This clonotype was seen more than once but under ten times. The J gene is TRBJ1-2, the V gene TRBV6-1; TRBD1 aligns across 7 bases. The CDR3 sequence is 15 residues long. V lost 11 bases to trimming and J lost 1 base; unmatched junction nucleotides: 13. Germline V lookup: CDR1 MNHNS, CDR2 SASEGT. In nucleotides, the CDR3 is TGTGCCGGGGGGGGACAGACCAATCTTAACTATGGCTACACCTTC. It specifies CAGGGQTNLNYGYTF.

In this sample, this clonotype turned up many times. V and J are TRBV7-2 and TRBJ2-5; D is undetermined. Trimming took off 7 bases at V and 1 base at J, with 13 bases between the two ends. This CDR3 contains 14 residues. Germline V gene lookup returns CDR1 SGHTA and CDR2 FQGNSA. The CDR3, as DNA: TGTGCCAGCAACCTGCTCAGCTCCCAAGAGACCCAGTACTTC. It yields the protein CASNLLSSQETQYF.

V usage is TRBV27 and J usage is TRBJ2-1; 8 nucleotides align to TRBD2. The CDR3 extends over 16 amino acids. Germline lookup yields CDR1 MNHEY and CDR2 SMNVEV (reference sequence). J was trimmed by 5 bases and V by 2 bases; bases with no gene match: 8. CDR3 sequence (DNA): TGTGCCAGCAGTTTAAAGTCTAGCGGGCCACACAATGAGCAGTTCTTC. This codes for CASSLKSSGPHNEQFF.

The chain employs TRBV5-1 and TRBJ1-2; D is unresolved. With 1 base removed from V and 7 bases from J, the gap between germline ends came to 8 bases. CDR1 SGHRS and CDR2 YFSETQ come from the germline V gene. This CDR3 spans 12 amino acids. CDR3 sequence: CASSLYPGGYTF. The CDR3 coding sequence is TGCGCCAGCAGCTTGTATCCGGGTGGCTACACCTTC.

This sequence joins TRBV7-2 and TRBJ2-2; TRBD1 agrees at 8 bases. J gave up 4 bases and V 5 bases, and 6 bases lay outside the gene matches. Germline loops: CDR1 SGHTA, CDR2 FQGNSA. The CDR3 consists of 15 residues. The CDR3 region is CASSRTGSSTGELFF. The CDR3 DNA sequence: TGTGCCAGCAGCCGGACAGGGAGTAGCACCGGGGAGCTGTTTTTT.

This clonotype was detected many times. J is TRBJ2-1 and V is TRBV7-2; weak D call: TRBD1 (5 bases). CDR1 SGHTA and CDR2 FQGNSA come from the germline V gene. V was trimmed by 2 bases and J by 12 bases, leaving 14 bases between them. This CDR3 region has 13 residues. For the CDR3, the DNA is TGTGCCAGCAGCTTAAGCGCAGGCACAGGGCAGTTCTTC. Translated: CASSLSAGTGQFF.

This clonotype is labeled medium-sized. V usage is TRBV27 and J usage is TRBJ1-1; D might be TRBD1 (6 bases). The CDR3 sequence is 14 residues long. V lost 2 bases and J 4 bases, leaving 11 bases between the germline ends. Germline V gene sequence: CDR1 MNHEY, CDR2 SMNVEV (reference sequence). CDR3 coding DNA: TGTGCCAGCAGTTTAGGGGGGCGCGTCACTGAAGCTTTCTTT. It translates to CASSLGGRVTEAFF.

This clonotype appeared many times. The chain links TRBV7-2 to TRBJ2-5; 7 positions agree with TRBD1. Germline V CDR1 and CDR2: SGHTA, FQGNSA. J lost 5 bases, V lost 2 bases, and 8 bases had no gene match. The CDR3 consists of 15 residues. CDR3 DNA: TGTGCCAGCAGCTTAAACAGGGGAGATCGGGAGACCCAGTACTTC. The encoded protein is CASSLNRGDRETQYF.

In its sample, this clonotype was seen a few times. The rearrangement uses TRBV23-1 and TRBJ2-3; TRBD2 matches at 8 bases. TRBV23-1 is labeled an ORF, and its function is uncertain. This CDR3 spans 19 amino acids. With 0 bases clipped from V and 3 bases from J, the junction kept 14 bases outside the gene matches. CDR3 sequence (DNA): TGCGCCAGCAGTCAATCGGGGGGCGAGCGGGAGCTACCAACAGATACGCAGTATTTT. It is translated as CASSQSGGERELPTDTQYF.

This chain joins TRBV6-8 and TRBJ2-3; D is perhaps TRBD2 (5 bases). The CDR3 consists of 16 residues. V was shortened by 6 bases and J by 0 bases, with 16 bases between the two germline ends. Germline loops: CDR1 MNHGY, CDR2 SAAAGT. The CDR3 reads CASSSTAVPSTDTQYF. The CDR3 region has the DNA TGTGCCAGCAGCTCCACAGCGGTCCCTAGCACAGATACGCAGTATTTT.